Below, one T cell receptor (beta chain) is given with its context. This clone has a single count. Its antigen remains unidentified. No much larger clonotype is one base removed from it; base qualities were not supplied. Libraries were prepared through the immunoSEQ multiplex PCR assay. TCRdb stores this immuneACCESS table with in-frame sequences only. Part of the clones is absent; in the studies checked, under half of the shortfall reflects unresolved V genes, and no reason is known for the rest. The sample data list 50,000 to 65,000 clones, and just over 90% of these were observed just once. 1.2% of the sample comes from the top ten. This specimen comes from a study of control samples from healthy donors and cancer patients (dated by TCRdb to 2019 to 2021). The CDR3 contains 15 residues, cysteine and phenylalanine counted. Kept here is only the CDR3 DNA, which spans 45 bases and is read in frame from base 1. Trimming takes 1 base from V and 4 bases from J, and the germline ends sit 14 bases apart. The germline V gene gives CDR1 as SGHRS and CDR2 as YFSETQ.

This chain is built from TRBV5-1 and TRBJ2-5; D gene: possibly TRBD1, on 6 matching bases. Sequencing was carried out using PBMCs. This sequence was found in a woman in her 50s with colorectal cancer. The bases read TGCGCCAGCAGCTTGAAAACAGGGTATTCAGAGACCCAGTACTTC. It codes for CASSLKTGYSETQYF.